These 10 T cell receptor beta chains came from one sample sequenced in a study of shared T cell receptors in the human thymus (TCRdb year 2021). The library was made by the immunoSEQ multiplex PCR assay. The table comes from immuneACCESS by way of TCRdb, which keeps in-frame sequences with V and J called. Part of the clones is missing from these tables; in studies checked, under half for an unresolved V gene and the rest for unknown reasons. The table for this sample lists just under 550,000 clones; more than 75% of them were counted only once. The leading ten clones occupy about 0.013% of the sample. The same data also contributed to another study, on human thymus T cells.

Sequenced input: thymocytes. The source is a boy under three years old with a congenital heart defect. Donor details come from another sample of the same person, matched by shared clones.

The V call is TRBV23-1, the J call TRBJ2-5; 7 bases agree with TRBD1. TRBV23-1 is known as an ORF, though its function is uncertain. V trimming: 3 bases; J trimming: 4 bases; junction bases outside the gene matches: 14. The CDR3 spans 17 residues. DNA for the CDR3: TGCGCCAGCAGTCACCATAGACAGGGTGGTTCCCCAGAGACCCAGTACTTC. It specifies CASSHHRQGGSPETQYF.

This clone was observed a few times. This CDR3 reads CASSSRRTGGSIYGYTF. CDR3 in DNA: TGTGCCAGCAGCAGCCGCCGGACAGGGGGCTCCATCTATGGCTACACCTTC. The J gene is TRBJ1-2, the V gene TRBV7-2, with 11 bases fitting TRBD1. The CDR3 runs 17 residues. With 5 bases clipped from V and 4 bases from J, the junction kept 12 bases outside the gene matches. Germline values: CDR1 SGHTA, CDR2 FQGNSA.

The chain employs TRBV12-5 and TRBJ2-7; 8 bases agree with TRBD1. The CDR3 runs 17 residues. Trimming removed 8 bases from V and 4 bases from J; junction bases left unmatched: 19. Germline loops: CDR1 LGHNT, CDR2 FRNRAP. CDR3: CASISGPGGDWAYEQYF. In DNA, the CDR3 is TGTGCTAGTATCAGTGGCCCAGGGGGCGATTGGGCTTACGAGCAGTACTTC.

J is TRBJ2-6 and V is TRBV15; TRBD1 agrees at 7 bases. The length of the CDR3 is 20 residues. Germline V gene data show CDR1 as LNHNV and CDR2 as YYDKDF (reference sequence). The V and J ends lost 3 bases and 1 base, in that order; junction bases with no gene match: 15. CDR3 DNA: TGTGCCACCAGCAGGCCCACTACCGGGACAGAGGCTTCTGGGGCCAACGTCCTGACTTTC. Translating it yields CATSRPTTGTEASGANVLTF.

This chain uses TRBV13 with TRBJ2-7, with TRBD1 matching over 7 bases. CDR1 and CDR2 (germline): PRHDT, FYEKMQ (reference sequence). Trimming removed 5 bases from V and 2 bases from J; junction bases left unmatched: 12. The CDR3 length is 16 residues. The CDR3 coding sequence is TGTGCCAGCAGCGGACCACAGGGGCCGCTTACCTACGAGCAGTACTTC. Translated, it gives CASSGPQGPLTYEQYF.

This clone was picked up a small number of times. The gene calls are TRBV7-6 and TRBJ2-7; TRBD1 agrees at 8 bases. The V gene end was trimmed by 5 bases and the J gene end by 3 bases; junction bases not matched to a gene: 6. The CDR3 consists of 14 residues. Germline values: CDR1 SGHVS, CDR2 FNYEAQ. CDR3 sequence (DNA): TGTGCCAGCAGCCCCAGGGGGCTGGGCTACGAGCAGTACTTC. Protein: CASSPRGLGYEQYF.

The chain recombines TRBV21-1 with TRBJ2-1; TRBD1 is the table's D call and was not checked against the DNA. TRBV21-1 is classified as a pseudogene. The CDR3 spans 15 residues. The CDR3 region is CASSRRGISYNEQFF. As DNA, the CDR3 is TGTGCCAGCAGCCGAAGGGGGATCTCCTACAATGAGCAGTTCTTC.

This clone was seen a single time. This chain joins TRBV30 and TRBJ2-2; 8 nucleotides line up with TRBD2. This CDR3 has 15 amino acids. Losses at the gene ends were 0 bases for V and 7 bases for J; bases not matched to a gene: 7. Germline loops: CDR1 GTSNPN, CDR2 SVGIG (reference sequence). CDR3 amino acids: CAWSVTAGEVGELFF. The CDR3 nucleotides read TGTGCCTGGAGTGTCACAGCGGGAGAGGTCGGGGAGCTGTTTTTT.

The chain is built from TRBV9 and TRBJ2-1, with a possible D match to TRBD2 (5 bases). CDR1 is SGDLS, CDR2 YYNGEE, per germline. This CDR3 is built from 18 residues. V lost 0 bases and J lost 0, with 16 bases in between. CDR3 DNA sequence: TGTGCCAGCAGCGTAGCCCCAGAAAAGCGGACCTCCTACAATGAGCAGTTCTTC. Its translation: CASSVAPEKRTSYNEQFF.

This clone has only one observation. This rearrangement joins TRBV27 to TRBJ2-1; 7 positions agree with TRBD1. CDR3 length: 14 amino acids. Germline assignment: CDR1 MNHEY and CDR2 SMNVEV (reference sequence). V shed 7 bases and J 4 bases; nucleotides not matched to a gene: 7. CDR3 nucleotides: TGTGCCAGCATAGCGACAGGGCCGTACAATGAGCAGTTCTTC. Translated: CASIATGPYNEQFF.